Listed below are T cell receptor beta chains from one sample, sequenced in a study of CD8 T cells in ankylosing spondylitis. One entry per CDR3 protein, called by TCRdb with MiXCR from the 5' RACE reads. The sample lists about 460,000 distinct CDR3 sequences; approximately 5.3% were seen once. Sequencing was done on a sample of blood, either unsorted or a sorted T cell fraction (not recorded which). The receptors here all came from a male donor with ankylosing spondylitis. CDR3s include the opening cysteine and the closing phenylalanine or tryptophan. A D gene is named only where the DNA matches it firmly. Size is stated for part of the rows, as once, few or many counts, or as a class when the clone is expanded.

>TRBD1|many|TRBV10-3|TRBJ2-1
CAITGTVPYNEQFF
TGTGCCATCACCGGGACAGTGCCCTACAATGAGCAGTTCTTC
>-|many|TRBV12-3/TRBV12-4|TRBJ2-7
CASSLVGGVGQKFREQYF
TGTGCCAGCAGTTTAGTCGGGGGAGTGGGACAGAAGTTTCGCGAGCAGTACTTC
>-|many|TRBV27|TRBJ2-3
CASSFLTGGAGADTQYF
TGTGCCAGCAGTTTCCTGACGGGGGGCGCGGGGGCAGATACGCAGTATTTT
>-|many|TRBV20-1|TRBJ1-5
CSARGTNLGGSNQPQHF
TGCAGTGCTAGAGGGACTAACCTGGGCGGTAGCAATCAGCCCCAGCATTTT
>-|-|TRBV6-1|TRBJ2-2
CASSKGLNTGELFF
TGTGCCAGCAGTAAAGGATTGAACACCGGGGAGCTGTTTTTT
>TRBD1|many|TRBV4-3|TRBJ1-2
CASSQNTGGYDGYTF
TGCGCCAGCAGCCAAAATACAGGGGGCTACGATGGCTACACCTTC
>-|many|TRBV4-2|TRBJ2-5
CASRQTNQETQYF
TGTGCCAGCAGACAGACAAACCAAGAGACCCAGTACTTC
>TRBD1|many|TRBV4-3|TRBJ2-1
CASSPNRGDGQFF
TGCGCCAGCAGCCCAAACAGGGGGGATGGTCAGTTCTTC
>-|many|TRBV28|TRBJ1-5
CASKASGGGNQPQHF
TGTGCCAGCAAGGCATCCGGGGGTGGCAATCAGCCCCAGCATTTT
>TRBD1|many|TRBV5-1|TRBJ2-7
CASSASRDSFSYEQYF
TGCGCCAGCAGCGCAAGCCGGGACAGCTTTTCCTACGAGCAGTACTTC
>-|many|TRBV7-9|TRBJ1-1
CASSLGVGAEAFF
TGTGCCAGCAGCTTAGGGGTGGGGGCTGAAGCTTTCTTT
>-|many|TRBV10-3|TRBJ2-7
CAISAADKAYEQYF
TGTGCCATCAGTGCCGCGGACAAAGCCTACGAGCAGTACTTC
>TRBD1|many|TRBV5-1|TRBJ1-2
CASSVTPGQVNGYTF
TGCGCCAGCAGCGTAACACCGGGACAGGTTAATGGCTACACCTTC
>-|-|TRBV20-1|TRBJ2-1
CSARKATYNEQFF
TGCAGTGCTAGAAAAGCGACCTACAATGAGCAGTTCTTC
>-|few|TRBV28|TRBJ1-1
CASSLWSQGSTEAFF
TGTGCCAGCAGTTTATGGTCGCAGGGTTCGACTGAAGCTTTCTTT
>-|many|TRBV10-3|TRBJ2-7
CAIRGAGGAYEQYF
TGTGCCATCAGAGGGGCCGGGGGAGCATACGAGCAGTACTTC